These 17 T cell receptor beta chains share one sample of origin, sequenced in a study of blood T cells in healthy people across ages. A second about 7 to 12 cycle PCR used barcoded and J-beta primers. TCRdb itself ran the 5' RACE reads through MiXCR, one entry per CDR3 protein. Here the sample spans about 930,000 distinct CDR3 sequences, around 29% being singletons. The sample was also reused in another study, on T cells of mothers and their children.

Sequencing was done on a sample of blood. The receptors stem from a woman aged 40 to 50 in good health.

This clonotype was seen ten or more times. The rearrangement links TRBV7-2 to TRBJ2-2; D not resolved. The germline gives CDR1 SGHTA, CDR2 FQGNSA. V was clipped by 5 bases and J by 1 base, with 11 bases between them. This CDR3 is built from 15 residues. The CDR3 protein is CASSPLPMNTGELFF. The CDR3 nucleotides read TGTGCCAGCAGCCCCTTGCCCATGAACACCGGGGAGCTGTTTTTT. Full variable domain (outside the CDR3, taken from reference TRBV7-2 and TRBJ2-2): GAGVSQSPSNKVTEKGKDVELRCDPISGHTALYWYRQSLGQGLEFLIYFQGNSAPDKSGLPSDRFSAERTGGSVSTLTIQRTQQEDSAVYLCASSPLPMNTGELFFGEGSRLTVL.

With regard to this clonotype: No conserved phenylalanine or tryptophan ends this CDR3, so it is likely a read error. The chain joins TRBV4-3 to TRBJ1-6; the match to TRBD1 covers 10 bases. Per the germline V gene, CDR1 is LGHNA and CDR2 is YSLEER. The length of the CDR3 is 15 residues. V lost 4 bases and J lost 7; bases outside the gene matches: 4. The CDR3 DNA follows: TGCGCCAGCAGCCGAGACAGGGGGCGAAATTCACCCCTCCACGTT. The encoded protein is CASSRDRGRNSPLHV.

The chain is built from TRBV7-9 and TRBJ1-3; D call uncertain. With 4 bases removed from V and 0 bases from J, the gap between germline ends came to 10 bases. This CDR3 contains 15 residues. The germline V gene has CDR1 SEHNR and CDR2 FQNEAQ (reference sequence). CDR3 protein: CASSSPRSSGNTIYF. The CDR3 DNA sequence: TGTGCCAGCAGCTCCCCACGGAGCTCTGGAAACACCATATATTTT. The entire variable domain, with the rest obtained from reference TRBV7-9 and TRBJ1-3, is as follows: DTGVSQNPRHKITKRGQNVTFRCDPISEHNRLYWYRQTLGQGPEFLTYFQNEAQLEKSRLLSDRFSAERPKGSFSTLEIQRTEQGDSAMYLCASSSPRSSGNTIYFGEGSWLTVV.

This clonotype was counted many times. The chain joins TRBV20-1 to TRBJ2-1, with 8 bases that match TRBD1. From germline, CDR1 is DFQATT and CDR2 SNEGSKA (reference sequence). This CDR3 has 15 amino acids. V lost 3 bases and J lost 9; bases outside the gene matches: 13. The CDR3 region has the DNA TGCAGTGCTAGTACCTGGCAGGGGGCGCAGGGTGAGCAGTTCTTC. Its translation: CSASTWQGAQGEQFF.

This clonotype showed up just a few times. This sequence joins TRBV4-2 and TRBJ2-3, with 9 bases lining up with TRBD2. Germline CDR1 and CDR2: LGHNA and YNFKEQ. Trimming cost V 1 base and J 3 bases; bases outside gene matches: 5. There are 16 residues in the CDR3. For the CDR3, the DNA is TGTGCCAGCAGCCAAGTCTCCCTAGCGGGGACAGATACGCAGTATTTT. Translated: CASSQVSLAGTDTQYF.

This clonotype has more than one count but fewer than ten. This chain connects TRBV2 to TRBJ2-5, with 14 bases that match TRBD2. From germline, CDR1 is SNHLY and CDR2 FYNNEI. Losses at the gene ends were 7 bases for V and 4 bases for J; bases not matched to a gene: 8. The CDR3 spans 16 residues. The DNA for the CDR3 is TGTGCCAGCACTAAGACTAGCGGGGGGGCGGGAGAGACCCAGTACTTC. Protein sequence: CASTKTSGGAGETQYF.

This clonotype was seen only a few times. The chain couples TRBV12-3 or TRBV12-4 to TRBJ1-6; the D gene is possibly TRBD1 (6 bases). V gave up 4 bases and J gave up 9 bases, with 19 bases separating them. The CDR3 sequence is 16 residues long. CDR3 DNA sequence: TGTGCCAGCAGTTCCAGACAGGTTAACAAGCGTTCACCCCTCCACTTT. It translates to CASSSRQVNKRSPLHF.

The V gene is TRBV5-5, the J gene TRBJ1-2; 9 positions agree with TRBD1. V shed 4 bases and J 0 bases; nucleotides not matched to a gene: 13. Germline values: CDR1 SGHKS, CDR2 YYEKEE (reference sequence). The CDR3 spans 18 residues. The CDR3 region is CASSPMGGTGTPNYGYTF. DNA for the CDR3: TGTGCCAGCAGCCCTATGGGGGGGACAGGGACTCCTAACTATGGCTACACCTTC.

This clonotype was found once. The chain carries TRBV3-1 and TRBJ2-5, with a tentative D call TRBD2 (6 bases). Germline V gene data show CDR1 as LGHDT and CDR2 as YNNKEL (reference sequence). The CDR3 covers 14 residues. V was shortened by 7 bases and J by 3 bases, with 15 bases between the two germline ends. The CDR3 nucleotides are TGTGCCAGCACCGGACTAAGGGGTAAAGAGACCCAGTACTTC. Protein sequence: CASTGLRGKETQYF.

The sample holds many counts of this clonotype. CDR3 sequence: CASSLAPTGAVSYEQYF. The CDR3 nucleotides are TGTGCCAGCAGCTTGGCCCCGACAGGCGCCGTCTCCTACGAGCAGTACTTC. This sequence joins TRBV5-6 and TRBJ2-7, with D possibly TRBD1 on 6 matching bases. V lost 0 bases and J 0 bases, leaving 16 bases between the germline ends. The germline gives CDR1 SGHDT, CDR2 YYEEEE. The CDR3 length is 17 residues.

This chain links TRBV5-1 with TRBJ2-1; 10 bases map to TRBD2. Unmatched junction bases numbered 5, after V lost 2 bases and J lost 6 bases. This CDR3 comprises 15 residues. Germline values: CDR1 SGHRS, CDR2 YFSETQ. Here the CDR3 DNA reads TGCGCCAGCAGCTTCGGAGCGGGGGGGCCCAATGAGCAGTTCTTC. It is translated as CASSFGAGGPNEQFF.

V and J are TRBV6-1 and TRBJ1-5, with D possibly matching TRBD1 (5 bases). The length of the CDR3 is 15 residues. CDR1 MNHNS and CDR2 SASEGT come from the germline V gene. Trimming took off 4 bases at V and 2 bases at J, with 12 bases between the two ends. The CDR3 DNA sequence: TGTGCCAGCAGTGCCCAGGGTTTTGGCAATCAGCCCCAGCATTTT. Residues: CASSAQGFGNQPQHF.

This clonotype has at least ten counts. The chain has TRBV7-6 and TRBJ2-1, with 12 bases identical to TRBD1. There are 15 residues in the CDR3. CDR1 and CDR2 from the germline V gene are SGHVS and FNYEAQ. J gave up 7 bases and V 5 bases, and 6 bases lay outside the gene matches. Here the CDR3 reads CASSTGQGARNEQFF. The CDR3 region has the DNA TGTGCCAGCAGCACGGGACAGGGGGCGAGGAATGAGCAGTTCTTC. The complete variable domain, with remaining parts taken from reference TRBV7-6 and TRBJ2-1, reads GAGVSQSPRYKVTKRGQDVALRCDPISGHVSLYWYRQALGQGPEFLTYFNYEAQQDKSGLPNDRFSAERPEGSISTLTIQRTEQRDSAMYRCASSTGQGARNEQFFGPGTRLTVL.

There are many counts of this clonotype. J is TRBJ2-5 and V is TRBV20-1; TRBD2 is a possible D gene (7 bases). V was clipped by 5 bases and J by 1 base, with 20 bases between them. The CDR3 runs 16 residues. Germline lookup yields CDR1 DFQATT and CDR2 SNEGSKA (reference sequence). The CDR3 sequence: CSAEGWGGALQETQYF. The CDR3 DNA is TGCAGTGCTGAGGGGTGGGGGGGGGCCCTCCAAGAGACCCAGTACTTC.

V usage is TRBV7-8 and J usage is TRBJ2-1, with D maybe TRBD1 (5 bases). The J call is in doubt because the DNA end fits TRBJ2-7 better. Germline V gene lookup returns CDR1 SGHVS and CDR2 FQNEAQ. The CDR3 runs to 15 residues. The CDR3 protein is CAGGRYRSSYNEQYF. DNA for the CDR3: TGTGCCGGCGGAAGATACAGGAGCTCCTACAATGAGCAGTACTTC.

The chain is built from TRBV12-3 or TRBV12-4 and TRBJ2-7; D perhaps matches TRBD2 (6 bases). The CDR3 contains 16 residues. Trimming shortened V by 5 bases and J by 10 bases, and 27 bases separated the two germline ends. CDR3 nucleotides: TGTGCCAGCAGTCCCCTCGCGGCCTGGGATGGGGAGGCCCAGTACTTC. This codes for CASSPLAAWDGEAQYF.

The CDR3 nucleotides read TGCAGTGCTATGATTGGGACAGGGTTGACACCCCTCCACTTT. It codes for CSAMIGTGLTPLHF. The rearrangement joins TRBV20-1 to TRBJ1-6; 9 nucleotides align to TRBD1. J lost 11 bases, V lost 4 bases, and 9 bases had no gene match. Germline V gene sequence: CDR1 DFQATT, CDR2 SNEGSKA (reference sequence). The CDR3 is made up of 14 amino acids.